A selection of T cell receptor beta chains follows, all from one sample in a study of cytomegalovirus exposure and HLA in healthy donors. Measured with immunoSEQ multiplex PCR; TCRdb has only the in-frame clones, and not every one. The top ten clones hold approximately 15% of a sample with approximately 150,000 clones, over 70% of them seen once. The sequencing input was PBMCs. These TCRs come from a woman in her forties in good health and CMV-seronegative. Both conserved end residues are part of each CDR3. Fields, in order: CDR3 DNA, CDR3 protein, clone size, J gene, V gene, D gene. D genes are given only for firm matches. Rows give clone size only sometimes, using once, few, many, or a class for an expanded clone.

TGTGCCAGCAGACAAACAGGGGCCTACGAGCAGTACTTC CASRQTGAYEQYF . TRBJ2-7 TRBV4-2 TRBD1
TGTGCCAGCAGCCAAGTTCGTACCGGGGAGCTGTTTTTT CASSQVRTGELFF . TRBJ2-2 TRBV14 .
TGTGCCAGCAGCTCGACAGGGGGGGAGAACACCGGGGAGCTGTTTTTT CASSSTGGENTGELFF . TRBJ2-2 TRBV9 TRBD1
TGCGCCAGCAGCCAAGATGGGACGGGACAGGGGGCGCGGGAGCAGTACTTC CASSQDGTGQGAREQYF once TRBJ2-7 TRBV4-3 TRBD1
TGTGCCAGTAGTATAGGGCTAGCGGGAGCGTTCTCCTACAATGAGCAGTTCTTC CASSIGLAGAFSYNEQFF . TRBJ2-1 TRBV19 TRBD2
TGTGCCAGCAGACCGACAGGAGCTGGAAACACCATATATTTT CASRPTGAGNTIYF . TRBJ1-3 TRBV6-1 .
TGTGCCAGCAGTTATCAGGGCTCTGGGGCCAACGTCCTGACTTTC CASSYQGSGANVLTF . TRBJ2-6 TRBV28 .
TGTGCCAGCTCACCACCGGCTAGCGGAGATACGCAGTATTTT CASSPPASGDTQYF . TRBJ2-3 TRBV18 TRBD2
TGTGCCAGCAGTTTAGAGTGGCGACAGGTGTTCACGCAGTATTTT CASSLEWRQVFTQYF . TRBJ2-3 TRBV27 .
TGTGCCAGCAGCCCCCGACAGGGACAAGAGACCCAGTACTTC CASSPRQGQETQYF . TRBJ2-5 TRBV9 TRBD1
TGTGCCAGCAGTTTTTCGACTCTCTATGGCTACACCTTC CASSFSTLYGYTF few TRBJ1-2 TRBV27 .
TGTGCCAGCAGCCTGGGGCTCGATCAGCCCCAGCATTTT CASSLGLDQPQHF . TRBJ1-5 TRBV7-8 .
TGTGCCAGCAGATTCGACAATGAGCAGTTCTTC CASRFDNEQFF . TRBJ2-1 TRBV28 .
TGTGCCAGCAGTTACTCGCTAGAAGGGCAGTACTTC CASSYSLEGQYF . TRBJ2-7 TRBV6-6 .
TGTGCCAGCAGCTTGGGCGGGACTAGAAACACCGGGGAGCTGTTTTTT CASSLGGTRNTGELFF few TRBJ2-2 TRBV5-4 TRBD2
TGTGCCAGCAGTGAAGATCCGGGACTTCAGCGCGAGCAGTACTTC CASSEDPGLQREQYF . TRBJ2-7 TRBV2 .
TGTGCCAGTCACGGACAGGGAGCTTCACCCCTCCACTTT CASHGQGASPLHF . TRBJ1-6 TRBV25-1 TRBD1
TGTGCCAGCAGGGGTCTGGGGGCCACTAATGAAAAACTGTTTTTT CASRGLGATNEKLFF once TRBJ1-4 TRBV6-1 .
TGTGCCAGCAGCTCCGATCGGGGGGGGCCCCGTACGCAGTATTTT CASSSDRGGPRTQYF once TRBJ2-3 TRBV7-2 TRBD2
TGCGCCAGCAGCCAAGATCCCTTAATAGCGGGGGCCTTTGGGAATGAGCAGTTCTTC CASSQDPLIAGAFGNEQFF . TRBJ2-1 TRBV4-1 TRBD2
TGTGCCAGCAGTGTCCTAGCGGGGGGCTACAATGAGCAGTTCTTC CASSVLAGGYNEQFF . TRBJ2-1 TRBV2 TRBD2
TGTTCCAGCAGCTTTACAACAGGGGTAGAGACCCAGTACTTC CSSSFTTGVETQYF . TRBJ2-5 TRBV7-9 TRBD1
TGTGCCAGCAGTTTAAGGCTAACTACTCAGCCCCAGCATTTT CASSLRLTTQPQHF . TRBJ1-5 TRBV28 .
TGCGCCAGCAGCGGGGACTACAATCAGCCCCAGCATTTT CASSGDYNQPQHF . TRBJ1-5 TRBV10-2 .
TGTGCCAGCAGCGGGATCAGGGGACCTCGGGGTGATGAGCAGTTCTTC CASSGIRGPRGDEQFF . TRBJ2-1 TRBV9 .
TGTGCCAGCAGCCAAGAATCGGGGGTATATGGCTACACCTTC CASSQESGVYGYTF few TRBJ1-2 TRBV4-2 .
TGTGCCAGCAGTTTCATAGGGGACGGGGAGCTGTTTTTT CASSFIGDGELFF . TRBJ2-2 TRBV6-5 .
TGTGCCAGTAAGAGTGGGACAGGGAGAGAGACCCAGTACTTC CASKSGTGRETQYF . TRBJ2-5 TRBV19 TRBD1
TGTGCCAGCAGCCCTTTAGCGGGAGTAGCTTACAATGAGCAGTTCTTC CASSPLAGVAYNEQFF few TRBJ2-1 TRBV9 TRBD2
TGTTCCAGCAGCTCAACGGTGAACACTGAAGCTTTCTTT CSSSSTVNTEAFF . TRBJ1-1 TRBV7-9 .
TGTGCCAGCAGCTCCCGGGACTTTAACACCGGGGAGCTGTTTTTT CASSSRDFNTGELFF . TRBJ2-2 TRBV5-6 .
TGTTCCAGCAGCTTAGTGGACAGTCCTCTTAGCTATGGCTACACCTTC CSSSLVDSPLSYGYTF . TRBJ1-2 TRBV7-9 .
TGTGCCAGCAGGGGGAGGGCCAACACCGGGGAGCTGTTTTTT CASRGRANTGELFF . TRBJ2-2 TRBV2 TRBD2
TGTGCCAGCGAACTCGCCGACAGGGGGCATCAGCCCCAGCATTTT CASELADRGHQPQHF few TRBJ1-5 TRBV6-6 TRBD1
TGTGCCAGCAGCGTAGCTGGGGGACAGGGTGACAATGAGCAGTTCTTC CASSVAGGQGDNEQFF . TRBJ2-1 TRBV9 TRBD1
TGTGCCAGCAGCTTAGAGTGGGGCAACGAGCAGTACTTC CASSLEWGNEQYF . TRBJ2-7 TRBV7-9 .
TGTGCCAGCAGCTTAGGCGGTACAAGCCGGAATTCACCCCTCCACTTT CASSLGGTSRNSPLHF . TRBJ1-6 TRBV7-9 .
TGTGCCAGTAGTGCCGACAGAGATTCACCCCTCCACTTT CASSADRDSPLHF . TRBJ1-6 TRBV19 .
TGTGCCAGTTTGGCGGACAGGGGGGACCACGGGATCTATGGCTACACCTTC CASLADRGDHGIYGYTF . TRBJ1-2 TRBV19 TRBD1
TGTGCCACGAGGACAGGGGTGGGGAATGAGCAGTTCTTC CATRTGVGNEQFF . TRBJ2-1 TRBV2 TRBD1
TGTGCCTGGAGTGAGGGAGGGATATATGAAAAACTGTTTTTT CAWSEGGIYEKLFF once TRBJ1-4 TRBV30 .
TGTGCCAGCAGCTCCTCGGAGGGGGCAAGGGGCGAGCAGTACTTC CASSSSEGARGEQYF . TRBJ2-7 TRBV28 .
TGCAGCGTCACCCTCGGCCAAGGAGAGGGCTACACCTTC CSVTLGQGEGYTF . TRBJ1-2 TRBV29-1 .
TGTGCAGGGGGCGGCGGTCTGGGGGATGCGCAGTTCTTC CAGGGGLGDAQFF . TRBJ2-1 TRBV2 TRBD1
TGTGCCAGCGAGACAGGGGGCTACGAGCAGTACTTC CASETGGYEQYF . TRBJ2-7 TRBV28 TRBD1